This T cell receptor beta chain was captured in a study of cytomegalovirus exposure and HLA in healthy donors. Regarding the study as a whole: In a later analysis, TCR beta V- and J-gene trimming was associated with a missense DCLRE1C variant. Prior analysis indicated that the majority of TCR beta V segments exhibited productivity approximately 87% or approximately 30% of the time. Across donors, most TCRs were seen rarely, yet some public ones were widespread.

This clone was counted a single time. As yet, its antigen is unknown. The study ran its PCR with 60 Vbeta and 13 Jbeta primers. The data were produced by immunoSEQ multiplex PCR, yet TCRdb's version contains in-frame clones alone and is incomplete. This sample has 100,000 to 150,000 clones, with over 15% found just once. The sample consisted of PBMCs. The TCR sequence derives from a female donor in good health and CMV-seropositive.

CDR3 nucleotide sequence: TGCGCCAGCAGCCAAGGACTAGCGGGGGGGCAAGTGGAGACCCAGTACTTC. Amino acids: CASSQGLAGGQVETQYF. The rearrangement joins TRBV4-1 to TRBJ2-5, with 14 bases aligning to TRBD2. The CDR3 consists of 17 residues. Trimming cost V 1 base and J 5 bases; bases outside gene matches: 6. The germline gives CDR1 MGHRA, CDR2 YSYEKL.